This is a list of T cell receptor beta chains from one sample in a study of response to subunit inactivated influenza vaccine. One entry per CDR3 protein, called by TCRdb with MiXCR from the RT-PCR reads. Found here are about 800,000 distinct CDR3 sequences, over 20% of them singletons; the top ten hold roughly 10%. The sample here was PBMCs from blood, taken roughly 5 days after vaccination. Receptors originate from a man aged 45 to 65 who received an inactivated influenza vaccine. The CDR3 runs from the conserved cysteine through the conserved F or W. D genes are given only for firm matches. The size of a clone is reported for some rows only, either as once, few or many, or as a class for expanded clones.

-	TRBJ2-7	TRBD2	TRBV12-3/TRBV12-4	TGTGCCAGCAGTTTAGCGCGACTAGCGGGGTCCTACGAGCAGTACTTC	CASSLARLAGSYEQYF
few	TRBJ2-2	-	TRBV5-1	TGCGCCAGCAGTAAGGGCTCGAACACCGGGGAGCTGTTTTTT	CASSKGSNTGELFF
many	TRBJ2-7	TRBD1	TRBV29-1	TGCAGCGCCGGGGGGGGGACAGGGGCGCACGAGCAGTACTTC	CSAGGGTGAHEQYF
-	TRBJ2-3	-	TRBV7-2	TGTGCCAGCAGCCATCAAGACAGCCCCTATACGCAGTATTTT	CASSHQDSPYTQYF
few	TRBJ1-6	-	TRBV12-3/TRBV12-4	TGTGCCAGCAGTTTTAGGGTGTCACCCCTCCACTTT	CASSFRVSPLHF
few	TRBJ1-6	-	TRBV3-1	TGTGCCAGCAGCCAAGGGATAATGGGGAATTCACCCCTCCACTTT	CASSQGIMGNSPLHF
few	TRBJ2-2	-	TRBV4-3	TGCGCCAGCAGCCCGGACGAGGGTCGGTCCGGGGAGCTGTTTTTT	CASSPDEGRSGELFF
few	TRBJ2-1	TRBD1	TRBV20-1	TGCAGTGCCGCAAGGGACAGCTCCTACAATGAGCAGTTCTTC	CSAARDSSYNEQFF
-	TRBJ2-7	-	TRBV11-2	TGTGCCAGCAGCTTAGTCAGGGTAGGCTACGAGCAGTACTTC	CASSLVRVGYEQYF
-	TRBJ2-3	-	TRBV6-4	TGTGCCAGCAGTGAGAGTCTGGGGGCAGATACGCAGTATTTT	CASSESLGADTQYF
many	TRBJ2-3	-	TRBV12-3/TRBV12-4	TGTGCCAGCACCCGGGGGGATACGCAGTATTTT	CASTRGDTQYF
-	TRBJ2-7	-	TRBV20-1	TGCAGTGCCCAAAAAGTCGGGGGCCGCTACGAGCAGTACTTC	CSAQKVGGRYEQYF
-	TRBJ1-2	-	TRBV28	TGTGCCAGCAGTCAATGGAGGTTCTATGGCTACACCTTC	CASSQWRFYGYTF
-	TRBJ2-6	TRBD2	TRBV7-4	TGTGCCAGCAGCTTACTAGCGGGAAACTCTGGGGCCAACGTCCTGACTTTC	CASSLLAGNSGANVLTF
many	TRBJ1-1	TRBD1	TRBV12-3/TRBV12-4	TGTGCCAGCACCACAGGGGGCCCCGAAGCTTTCTTT	CASTTGGPEAFF
-	TRBJ2-5	-	TRBV27	TGTGCCAGCAGGGCGAGCGGTCGGGAGACCAAGTACTTC	CASRASGRETKYF
-	TRBJ2-5	TRBD1	TRBV12-5	TGTGCTAGTGGTTTTGACAGGGCGGAGACCCAGTACTTC	CASGFDRAETQYF
once	TRBJ2-7	-	TRBV30	TGTGCCTGGAGTAGCAGGGCGAGCGAGCAGTACTTC	CAWSSRASEQYF
few	TRBJ2-3	-	TRBV4-3	TGCGCCAGCAGCCAAGATTGGGGCGGGATCACAGATACGCAGTATTTT	CASSQDWGGITDTQYF
few	TRBJ2-3	TRBD1	TRBV6-1	TGTGCCACCGCACCGGGACAGAGTTTCACAGATACGCAGTATTTT	CATAPGQSFTDTQYF
-	TRBJ1-6	-	TRBV5-6	TGTGCCAGCAGCTCACCGGCCGGTAATTCACCCCTCCACTTT	CASSSPAGNSPLHF
-	TRBJ2-7	-	TRBV7-8	TGTGCCAGCAGCCGTGACAGGAATACCTACGAGCAGTACTTC	CASSRDRNTYEQYF
-	TRBJ2-5	-	TRBV15	TGTGCCACCAGCAGAGATCCAGGGGGGCAAGAGACCCAGTACTTC	CATSRDPGGQETQYF
-	TRBJ2-5	TRBD2	TRBV7-9	TGTGCCAGCAGCTCTCTGGGGGACTACAAGACCCAGTACTTC	CASSSLGDYKTQYF
few	TRBJ2-4	-	TRBV12-3/TRBV12-4	TGTGCCAGCATGCGGGGCAGCTTAGCCAAAAACATTCAGTACTTC	CASMRGSLAKNIQYF
-	TRBJ2-1	-	TRBV14	TGTGCCAGCAGCCCCCTGACGGCGGCCCTGGAACGTGAGCAGTTCTTC	CASSPLTAALEREQFF
-	TRBJ2-1	-	TRBV9	TGTGCCAGCACTTCAACAGGGACGAATGAGCAGTTCTTC	CASTSTGTNEQFF
many	TRBJ1-4	-	TRBV9	TGTGCCAGCAGGGTGTTTTGCAGGCTTGTTGCAACTAATGAAAAACTGTTTTTT	CASRVFCRLVATNEKLFF
-	TRBJ2-7	TRBD1	TRBV3-1	TGTGCCAGCAGCCAATCCGGGACAGAAAACTACGAGCAGTACTTC	CASSQSGTENYEQYF
-	TRBJ2-1	-	TRBV7-9	TGTGCCAGCAGCTTAAGGACAAATCTGCAGTTCTTC	CASSLRTNLQFF